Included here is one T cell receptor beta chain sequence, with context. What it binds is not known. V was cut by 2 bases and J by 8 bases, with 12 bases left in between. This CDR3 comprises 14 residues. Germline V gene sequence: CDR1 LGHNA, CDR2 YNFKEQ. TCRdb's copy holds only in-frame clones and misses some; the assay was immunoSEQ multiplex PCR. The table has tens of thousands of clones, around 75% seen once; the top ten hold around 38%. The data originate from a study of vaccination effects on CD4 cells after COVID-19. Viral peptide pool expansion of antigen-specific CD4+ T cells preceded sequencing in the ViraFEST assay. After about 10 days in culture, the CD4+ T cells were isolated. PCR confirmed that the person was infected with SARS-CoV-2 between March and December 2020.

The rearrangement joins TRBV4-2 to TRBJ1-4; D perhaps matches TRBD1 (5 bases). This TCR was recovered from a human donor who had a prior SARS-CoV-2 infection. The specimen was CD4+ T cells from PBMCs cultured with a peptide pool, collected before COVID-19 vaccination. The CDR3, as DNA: TGTGCCAGCAGCCAATCAGGGTTTCTGGAAAAACTGTTTTTT. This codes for CASSQSGFLEKLFF.